One and the same sample provided the 27 T cell receptor beta chains below, sequenced in a study of radiation and T cells in renal cell carcinoma. Described time point: blood 4 weeks post-SBRT, at nephrectomy. Documented treatment: 15 Gy SBRT to primary tumor, nephrectomy 4 weeks later. The assay was immunoSEQ multiplex PCR, and TCRdb's table has in-frame clones only and misses some. The sample has roughly 170,000 clones, about nine tenths seen once. The sequencing here drew on blood, taken from a patient whose treatment included radiotherapy and nephrectomy. Receptors originate from a woman in her 50s with renal cell carcinoma.

In its sample, this clone was seen a few times. This chain links TRBV30 with TRBJ1-2; no clear D gene. Trimming shortened V by 0 bases and J by 13 bases, and 12 bases separated the two germline ends. Germline loops: CDR1 GTSNPN, CDR2 SVGIG (reference sequence). The CDR3 sequence is 11 residues long. The CDR3 spells CAWSVGGPCTF. The DNA of the CDR3 is TGTGCCTGGAGTGTGGGAGGCCCCTGCACCTTC.

V gene TRBV7-2 combines with J gene TRBJ1-2; a possible D gene is TRBD1 (6 bases). CDR3 size: 14 residues. V was shortened by 1 base and J by 8 bases, with 14 bases between the two germline ends. The germline V gene encodes CDR1 SGHTA and CDR2 FQGNSA. The CDR3 nucleotides read TGTGCCAGCAGCTTAGAGTCCTCAGGGGTCGGCTACACCTTC. Amino acids: CASSLESSGVGYTF. The whole variable domain, filled in from reference TRBV7-2 and TRBJ1-2, reads GAGVSQSPSNKVTEKGKDVELRCDPISGHTALYWYRQSLGQGLEFLIYFQGNSAPDKSGLPSDRFSAERTGGSVSTLTIQRTQQEDSAVYLCASSLESSGVGYTFGSGTRLTVV.

The chain recombines TRBV10-3 with TRBJ2-1; 9 nucleotides align to TRBD2. Trimming took 2 bases from V and 8 from J; bases not matched to a gene: 7. Germline V lookup: CDR1 ENHRY, CDR2 SYGVKD. This CDR3 has 15 residues. The CDR3 DNA reads as TGTGCCATCAGTGAGGAGAGCGGGGGGCGAGATGAGCAGTTCTTC. It yields the protein CAISEESGGRDEQFF.

The chain employs TRBV4-3 and TRBJ2-1, with TRBD2 matching 7 bases. CDR1 is LGHNA, CDR2 YSLEER, per germline. The CDR3 covers 15 residues. Trimming cost V 1 base and J 1 base; bases outside gene matches: 1. The CDR3 loop reads CASSQAGGSYNEQFF. The DNA for the CDR3 is TGCGCCAGCAGCCAAGCGGGGGGATCCTACAATGAGCAGTTCTTC.

The chain joins TRBV6-5 to TRBJ2-7; 7 nucleotides line up with TRBD2. This CDR3 contains 15 residues. Per germline, CDR1 MNHEY and CDR2 SVGAGI. V trimming: 4 bases; J trimming: 2 bases; junction bases outside the gene matches: 8. In DNA, the CDR3 is TGTGCCAGCAGTTCCCCATCCGGGAGGACCTACGAGCAGTACTTC. This translates into CASSSPSGRTYEQYF.

This chain joins TRBV10-1 and TRBJ2-3, with D possibly being TRBD1 (5 bases). V lost 1 base and J lost 0, with 20 bases in between. Per germline, CDR1 WNHNN and CDR2 SYGVQD (reference sequence). The CDR3 sequence is 19 residues long. In DNA, the CDR3 is TGCGCCAGCAGTGAGTGGGGCAGGGTAGGATGGCCTAGCACAGATACGCAGTATTTT. Translated, it gives CASSEWGRVGWPSTDTQYF.

The chain recombines TRBV6-5 with TRBJ2-7; D ambiguous. Trimming pared 0 bases from V and 1 base from J, leaving 4 bases between. CDR1 and CDR2 (germline): MNHEY, SVGAGI. There are 13 residues in the CDR3. The CDR3: CASSYSRSYEQYF. CDR3 in DNA: TGTGCCAGCAGTTACTCCAGATCCTACGAGCAGTACTTC.

The CDR3 DNA follows: TGTGCCAGCAGCTCCAGGACTAGCGGAAGCACAGATACGCAGTATTTT. Translation: CASSSRTSGSTDTQYF. The chain recombines TRBV11-3 with TRBJ2-3, with TRBD2 matching 10 bases. Germline V CDR1 and CDR2: SGHNT, YENEEA. With 4 bases clipped from V and 0 bases from J, the junction kept 4 bases outside the gene matches. This CDR3 region has 16 residues.

This clone appeared a single time. The V call is TRBV11-3, the J call TRBJ2-1, with 10 bases matching TRBD1. This CDR3 has 16 residues. Germline loops: CDR1 SGHNT, CDR2 YENEEA. The V segment lost 1 base and the J segment 1 base; nucleotides outside the gene matches: 1. CDR3 region: CASSLGTGGSYNEQFF. CDR3 bases: TGTGCCAGCAGCTTAGGGACAGGGGGTTCCTACAATGAGCAGTTCTTC.

The rearrangement uses TRBV19 and TRBJ2-1, with 11 bases aligning to TRBD1. The CDR3 length is 15 residues. Germline V lookup: CDR1 LNHDA, CDR2 SQIVND (reference sequence). V trimming: 6 bases; J trimming: 4 bases; junction bases outside the gene matches: 5. This chain's CDR3 is CASSTGTGGYNEQFF. The CDR3 bases are TGTGCCAGTAGCACCGGGACAGGGGGTTACAATGAGCAGTTCTTC.

V gene TRBV5-1 combines with J gene TRBJ1-4; D unresolved. Germline V lookup: CDR1 SGHRS, CDR2 YFSETQ. The CDR3 sequence is 14 residues long. V lost 0 bases and J 4 bases, leaving 7 bases between the germline ends. As DNA, the CDR3 is TGCGCCAGCAGCTTGGGGGTCCTTAATGAAAAACTGTTTTTT. It is translated as CASSLGVLNEKLFF.

This sequence joins TRBV10-3 and TRBJ2-1; no firm D call. Germline values: CDR1 ENHRY, CDR2 SYGVKD. V lost 6 bases, J lost 8 bases, and 14 bases lay in between. The length of the CDR3 is 13 residues. The CDR3 DNA is TGTGCCATCAGAGGGCAGGTAGGGTATGAGCAGTTCTTC. Protein sequence: CAIRGQVGYEQFF.

With respect to this clone: A read error may produce the germline difference seen at one junction end. This chain connects TRBV7-7 to TRBJ2-1, with 13 bases matching TRBD2. This CDR3 has 16 residues. Per germline, CDR1 SSHAT and CDR2 FNYEAQ (reference sequence). In DNA, the CDR3 is TGTGCTAGCAGCGCCCAACTAGCGGGGGGGCGTAATGAGCAGTTCTTC. Amino acid sequence: CASSAQLAGGRNEQFF.

The V call is TRBV5-1, the J call TRBJ1-6; D gene ambiguous. Germline CDR1 and CDR2: SGHRS and YFSETQ. Deletions cut 0 bases from V and 8 bases from J, with 3 bases between. This CDR3 comprises 12 residues. CDR3 loop: CASSLDYSPLHF. CDR3 nucleotides: TGCGCCAGCAGCTTGGACTATTCACCCCTCCACTTT. The entire variable domain, with the rest obtained from reference TRBV5-1 and TRBJ1-6, is as follows: KAGVTQTPRYLIKTRGQQVTLSCSPISGHRSVSWYQQTPGQGLQFLFEYFSETQRNKGNFPGRFSGRQFSNSRSEMNVSTLELGDSALYLCASSLDYSPLHFGNGTRLTVT.

Concerning this clone: At one end the junction does not follow the germline gene, possibly because of a read error. The chain has TRBV11-3 and TRBJ2-3, with 9 nucleotides matching TRBD2. The germline gives CDR1 SGHNT, CDR2 YENEEA. The CDR3 has 15 residues. The CDR3 DNA reads as TGTGCCAGCAGCCCATCAGCGGGGGGTACAGGTACGCAGTATTTT. Its translation: CASSPSAGGTGTQYF.

The chain couples TRBV11-2 to TRBJ1-2, with 7 bases identical to TRBD1. V trimming: 5 bases; J trimming: 13 bases; junction bases outside the gene matches: 16. The germline CDR1 and CDR2 sequences are SGHAT and FQNNGV. The CDR3 has 14 amino acids. CDR3 in amino acids: CASSAQGGASVLTF. In nucleotides, the CDR3 is TGTGCCAGCAGCGCGCAGGGGGGGGCCTCAGTTCTCACCTTC.

This chain uses TRBV5-1 with TRBJ1-4; 9 bases agree with TRBD1. The J segment lost 8 bases and the V segment lost 0 bases, leaving 14 bases of the junction unmatched. The CDR3 extends over 18 amino acids. Germline lookup yields CDR1 SGHRS and CDR2 YFSETQ. The CDR3 bases are TGCGCCAGCAGCTTGGCCGGACAGGGGATCGAGACTGGGGAAAAACTGTTTTTT. Translating gives CASSLAGQGIETGEKLFF.

The chain couples TRBV7-2 to TRBJ1-2, with TRBD1 as a possible D gene (5 bases). Germline CDR1 SGHTA, CDR2 FQGNSA. The CDR3 loop spans 14 amino acids. Trimming shortened V by 4 bases and J by 4 bases, and 13 bases separated the two germline ends. CDR3 region: CASSSTTGGYGYTF. In DNA form, the CDR3 reads TGTGCCAGCAGCTCGACAACGGGGGGCTATGGCTACACCTTC.

The rearrangement links TRBV18 to TRBJ1-4; maybe TRBD1 (5 bases). In germline, CDR1 is KGHSH, CDR2 LQKENI. This CDR3 comprises 14 residues. The V end was cut by 6 bases, the J end by 4 bases, with 12 bases between. The CDR3, as DNA: TGTGCCAGCTCTTCCCGGGACGGTAATGAAAAACTGTTTTTT. Translating it yields CASSSRDGNEKLFF.

The rearrangement joins TRBV5-1 to TRBJ1-2; 9 bases are a match to TRBD1. J gave up 1 base and V 0 bases, and 4 bases lay outside the gene matches. This CDR3 contains 16 residues. Germline V gene sequence: CDR1 SGHRS, CDR2 YFSETQ. The CDR3 loop reads CASSLGGQGLNYGYTF. In DNA, the CDR3 is TGCGCCAGCAGCTTGGGGGGACAGGGACTTAACTATGGCTACACCTTC.

In this sample, this clone turned up once. The gene calls are TRBV15 and TRBJ2-5, with a weak D call TRBD2 (7 bases). CDR1 is LNHNV and CDR2 is YYDKDF in the germline V gene (reference sequence). V was shortened by 0 bases and J by 5 bases, with 22 bases between the two germline ends. This CDR3 comprises 18 residues. CDR3 nucleotides: TGTGCCACCAGCAGAGAAGGTTTGGCGGGGGCAACGGGGGAGACCCAGTACTTC. This codes for CATSREGLAGATGETQYF.

The chain employs TRBV6-6 and TRBJ2-3; either TRBD1 or TRBD2 may fit D (6 bases each). Trimming removed 6 bases at V and 3 bases at J, with 16 bases between. CDR3 size: 15 residues. Per the germline V gene, CDR1 is MNHNY and CDR2 is SVGAGI (reference sequence). The CDR3 loop is CASRPRRGVTDTQYF. DNA for the CDR3: TGTGCCAGCAGACCCCGGAGGGGGGTAACAGATACGCAGTATTTT.

This chain links TRBV11-1 with TRBJ1-2; D uncertain. Germline lookup yields CDR1 SGHAT and CDR2 FQDESV (reference sequence). The CDR3 totals 15 residues. V lost 3 bases to trimming and J lost 8 bases, with 19 bases between them. The CDR3: CASSLDGETSGGYTF. The DNA of the CDR3 is TGTGCCAGCAGCTTGGACGGGGAGACGTCGGGAGGCTACACCTTC.

V gene TRBV6-5 combines with J gene TRBJ2-7; TRBD2 matches 7 bases. This CDR3 region has 14 residues. CDR1 is MNHEY, CDR2 SVGAGI, per germline. With 0 bases clipped from V and 3 bases from J, the junction kept 2 bases outside the gene matches. CDR3 bases: TGTGCCAGCAGTTACTCGAGGGAGGGCTACGAGCAGTACTTC. It is translated as CASSYSREGYEQYF.

The chain joins TRBV18 to TRBJ2-1, with 7 positions matching TRBD2. The junction had 5 bases not matched to a gene; V was cut back by 3 bases and J by 9 bases. CDR1 KGHSH and CDR2 LQKENI come from the germline V gene. The CDR3 length is 13 residues. The CDR3 spells CASSPPGRGEQFF. In DNA, the CDR3 is TGTGCCAGCTCACCGCCGGGGAGGGGTGAGCAGTTCTTC.

This CDR3 is CASSPSDSNYGYTF. For the CDR3, the DNA is TGTGCCAGCTCACCATCCGACAGCAACTATGGCTACACCTTC. The chain employs TRBV18 and TRBJ1-2; possibly TRBD1 for D (5 bases). Trimming cost V 2 bases and J 2 bases, with 9 bases left between them. The CDR3 has 14 amino acids. Germline CDR1 reads KGHSH; CDR2 reads LQKENI.

The V call is TRBV4-1, the J call TRBJ2-1, with no clear D. Between the trimmed V and J ends, which lost 1 base and 9 bases, there was a span of 7 bases. The CDR3 has 12 residues. Germline V CDR1 and CDR2: MGHRA, YSYEKL. CDR3 region: CASSQVVSEQFF. CDR3 bases: TGCGCCAGCAGCCAAGTCGTGAGTGAGCAGTTCTTC.